The sequence of this T cell receptor (beta chain) was determined in a study of OX40 agonist ivuxolimab in advanced cancers. CDR1 SGDLS and CDR2 YYNGEE come from the germline V gene. This CDR3 has 17 residues. V was pared by 0 bases and J by 2 bases, with 16 bases between. This clone showed up just a few times. Some clones are missing from TCRdb's copy, which holds only in-frame ones; the method was immunoSEQ multiplex PCR. The top ten hold under 8.5% of the sample, which has 80,000 or so clones, nearly 85% seen once. The TCR originated in an adult with an advanced solid tumor such as melanoma, head and neck, liver or kidney cancer. The chain is built from TRBV9 and TRBJ2-3; tentative D call: TRBD2 (6 bases). The sample consisted of CD4+ or CD8+ T cells sorted from blood, taken in a trial of the OX40 agonist ivuxolimab. CDR3 residues: CASSVDGRRGATDTQYF. The CDR3 nucleotides read TGTGCCAGCAGCGTAGACGGAAGGAGGGGAGCCACAGATACGCAGTATTTT.